The clone carrying this TCR beta chain was counted ten times or more. The antigen is unknown. This sample is drawn from a study of T-cell memory formation after mild COVID-19. Study as a whole: The TCR clusters were mostly specific to one donor.

The germline CDR1 and CDR2 sequences are SEHNR and FQNEAQ (reference sequence). Trimming pared 3 bases from V and 4 bases from J, leaving 11 bases between. The CDR3 is made up of 14 amino acids. MiXCR, run by TCRdb on the 5' RACE reads, gives a single entry per CDR3 protein. Of 580,000 or so distinct CDR3 sequences in the sample, roughly 17% were seen once. Findings and limits, study-wide: CM and EM subsets held most contracting CD4+ clones; EMRA held CD8+ ones. Day 15 to 85 contracting clones showed balanced CD4/CD8; later expanders leaned CD4+. That cross-reactive memory joined was suggested by some responding clones appearing in pre-infection memory.

This sequence joins TRBV7-9 and TRBJ2-3; perhaps TRBD2 as D (5 bases). The receptor's source is an adult woman who had mild COVID-19 (a few samples of this study predate the infection). Cell type and time point are not known. The sequenced material came from PBMCs or a T cell subset sorted from them (not recorded which). This CDR3 reads CASSLGAGADTQYF. The CDR3 DNA sequence: TGTGCCAGCAGCTTGGGAGCCGGGGCAGATACGCAGTATTTT.